These T cell receptor beta chains were read from a single sample in a study of T cell responses to AZD1222 COVID-19 vaccine. Clones were sequenced by immunoSEQ multiplex PCR, and TCRdb holds only the in-frame ones, with some missing. The data contain about 150,000 clones, 87% of them seen just once; the ten biggest clones take up about a tenth. The specimen comprised peripheral blood, sampled 28 days after the second AZD1222 dose. These receptors originate from an adult who received the AZD1222 COVID-19 vaccine. CDR3s include the opening cysteine and the closing phenylalanine or tryptophan. A D gene is named only where the DNA matches it firmly. Clone size, where shown, is once, few, many, or a class for clones that have expanded.

D gene	clone size	V gene	J gene	CDR3 protein	CDR3 DNA
NA	NA	TRBV4-3	TRBJ2-2	CASSSRLALTGELFF	TGCGCCAGCAGCTCCAGACTGGCGCTAACCGGGGAGCTGTTTTTT
NA	NA	TRBV5-1	TRBJ2-2	CASSLSGTNTGELFF	TGCGCCAGCAGCTTGAGCGGGACAAACACCGGGGAGCTGTTTTTT
NA	NA	TRBV28	TRBJ1-5	CASSIPGSDQPQHF	TGTGCCAGCAGTATCCCCGGGTCGGATCAGCCCCAGCATTTT
NA	NA	TRBV5-8	TRBJ2-7	CASSLKGQGGYEQYF	TGTGCCAGCAGCTTGAAGGGGCAGGGGGGCTACGAGCAGTACTTC
NA	NA	TRBV9	TRBJ2-7	CASSIGGTPTYEQYF	TGTGCCAGCAGCATAGGCGGGACCCCCACCTACGAGCAGTACTTC
NA	NA	TRBV5-1	TRBJ2-5	CASSLGGSLFQETQYF	TGCGCCAGCAGCTTGGGAGGTTCCCTTTTCCAAGAGACCCAGTACTTC
TRBD1	NA	TRBV18	TRBJ1-2	CASSQGQGRGYTF	TGTGCCAGCTCACAGGGACAGGGGAGAGGCTACACCTTC
NA	NA	TRBV7-3	TRBJ2-1	CASSLGPGKLDEQFF	TGTGCCAGCAGCTTAGGGCCAGGGAAGCTAGATGAGCAGTTCTTC
NA	NA	TRBV7-9	TRBJ1-6	CASSVGDSPLHF	TGTGCCAGCAGTGTAGGGGATTCACCCCTCCACTTT
NA	once	TRBV29-1	TRBJ2-2	CSVRQGGNTGELFF	TGCAGCGTTCGACAGGGAGGGAACACCGGGGAGCTGTTTTTT
TRBD1	NA	TRBV7-3	TRBJ2-7	CASSLIRDRVTHEQYF	TGTGCCAGCAGCTTAATCCGCGACAGGGTGACCCACGAGCAGTACTTC
NA	NA	TRBV6-2/TRBV6-3	TRBJ1-5	CASSFRGFNQPQHF	TGTGCCAGCAGTTTTCGGGGCTTCAATCAGCCCCAGCATTTT
NA	NA	TRBV25-1	TRBJ2-1	CASSEQYYNEQFF	TGTGCCAGCAGTGAACAATACTACAATGAGCAGTTCTTC
NA	once	TRBV28	TRBJ1-5	CATKVRDGQPQHF	TGTGCCACTAAAGTCCGGGATGGCCAGCCCCAGCATTTT
TRBD2	NA	TRBV5-1	TRBJ2-7	CASSLGLAGGGGRSYEQYF	TGCGCCAGCAGCTTGGGACTAGCGGGAGGCGGGGGGCGGTCCTACGAGCAGTACTTC
TRBD2	NA	TRBV9	TRBJ2-1	CASSAPGGSSNEQFF	TGTGCCAGCAGCGCCCCGGGGGGGAGTAGTAATGAGCAGTTCTTC
NA	NA	TRBV6-5	TRBJ2-7	CASGGGRVSYEQYF	TGTGCCAGCGGGGGTGGCAGGGTCTCCTACGAGCAGTACTTC
NA	once	TRBV27	TRBJ2-2	CASSRPRGGTGNTGELFF	TGTGCCAGCAGCCGACCCCGGGGGGGGACAGGGAACACCGGGGAGCTGTTTTTT